What follows are 3 T cell receptor beta chains derived from one specimen sequenced in a study of Graves' ophthalmopathy and Graves' hyperthyroidism. RNA transcripts yielded amplified TCR beta CDR3 regions. A first-round RT-PCR used HTBI primers, followed by a second-round multiplex PCR. TCRdb passed the multiplex PCR reads through MiXCR, listing each CDR3 protein once. The sample contains nearly 400,000 distinct CDR3 sequences, approximately 16% of which appear only once. The specimen sequenced was peripheral blood. The receptors originated from a woman under 30 with Graves' ophthalmopathy.

The CDR3 nucleotides read TGTGCCAGCAGTGGGGGGACCGCAGTGGGCTATGGCTACACCTTC. Protein sequence: CASSGGTAVGYGYTF. This chain links TRBV12-3 or TRBV12-4 with TRBJ1-2; a weak D match, TRBD1 (5 bases). CDR3 size: 15 residues. The germline V and J ends were trimmed by 5 bases and 4 bases, with 17 bases remaining between them.

The CDR3 is CSALEGRYEQYF. CDR3 coding DNA: TGCAGTGCCCTTGAAGGGCGCTACGAGCAGTACTTC. V usage is TRBV20-1 and J usage is TRBJ2-7; D gene unclear. Germline CDR1 DFQATT, CDR2 SNEGSKA (reference sequence). The CDR3 loop spans 12 amino acids. The V and J ends lost 6 bases and 3 bases respectively, with 12 bases between them.

CDR3 residues: CASTRGGNTEAFF. In DNA form, the CDR3 reads TGTGCCAGCACCCGAGGCGGGAACACTGAAGCTTTCTTT. J is TRBJ1-1 and V is TRBV27, with D unclear. Trimming removed 7 bases at V and 1 base at J, with 10 bases between. This CDR3 spans 13 amino acids. The germline V gene encodes CDR1 MNHEY and CDR2 SMNVEV (reference sequence).